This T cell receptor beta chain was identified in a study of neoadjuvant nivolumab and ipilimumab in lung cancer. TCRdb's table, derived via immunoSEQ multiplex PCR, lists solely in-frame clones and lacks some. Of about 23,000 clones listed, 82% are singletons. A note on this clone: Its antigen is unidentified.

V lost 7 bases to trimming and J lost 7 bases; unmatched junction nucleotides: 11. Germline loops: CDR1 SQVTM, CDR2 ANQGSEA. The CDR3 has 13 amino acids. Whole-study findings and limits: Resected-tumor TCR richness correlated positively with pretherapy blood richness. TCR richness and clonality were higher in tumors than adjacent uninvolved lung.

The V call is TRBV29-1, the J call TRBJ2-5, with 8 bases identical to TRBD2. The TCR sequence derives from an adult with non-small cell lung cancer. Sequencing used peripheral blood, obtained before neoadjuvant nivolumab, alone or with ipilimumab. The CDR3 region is CSATQAGEGTQYF. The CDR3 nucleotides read TGCAGCGCGACCCAAGCGGGAGAGGGGACCCAGTACTTC.